The 28 T cell receptor beta chains listed next were all sequenced from one sample in a study of blood T cell repertoires in COVID-19. Produced via immunoSEQ multiplex PCR; TCRdb's table is partial and in-frame only. The top ten clones hold about 5.5% of a sample with fewer than 350,000 clones, 87% of them seen once. Sequenced: PBMCs or T cells enriched from blood (not recorded which). The receptors stem from a woman in her forties who had recovered from COVID-19.

The CDR3 nucleotides are TGCGCCAGCAGCCGCGGGACAGACTCTGGAAACACCATATATTTT. This codes for CASSRGTDSGNTIYF. The chain recombines TRBV4-3 with TRBJ1-3; TRBD1 agrees at 7 bases. In germline, CDR1 is LGHNA, CDR2 YSLEER. The CDR3 runs 15 residues. With 4 bases clipped from V and 0 bases from J, the junction kept 3 bases outside the gene matches.

V is TRBV11-2 and J is TRBJ2-7; possible D gene TRBD2, 6 bases. The CDR3 length is 15 residues. Germline CDR1 and CDR2: SGHAT and FQNNGV. The V and J ends lost 5 bases and 0 bases respectively, with 14 bases between them. The CDR3 DNA reads as TGTGCCAGCAGCCCCTCGGGACTTAGCTCCTACGAGCAGTACTTC. This encodes CASSPSGLSSYEQYF.

The V call is TRBV5-1, the J call TRBJ2-5; 10 bases line up with TRBD2. Per germline, CDR1 SGHRS and CDR2 YFSETQ. V gave up 4 bases and J gave up 2 bases; unmatched junction bases: 5. This CDR3 has 15 amino acids. CDR3 in DNA: TGCGCCAGCAGCCCACCTAGCGGGAGTCAAGAGACCCAGTACTTC. This encodes CASSPPSGSQETQYF.

The chain combines TRBV4-2 with TRBJ2-7; D is ambiguous. V lost 0 bases to trimming and J lost 4 bases, with 7 bases between them. The length of the CDR3 is 13 residues. Germline V CDR1 and CDR2: LGHNA, YNFKEQ. The CDR3 is CASSQDSRYEQYF. In nucleotides, the CDR3 is TGTGCCAGCAGCCAAGACAGCAGGTACGAGCAGTACTTC.

The chain employs TRBV6-6 and TRBJ2-7; the match to TRBD2 covers 7 bases. The CDR3 runs to 12 residues. Losses at the gene ends were 5 bases for V and 7 bases for J; bases not matched to a gene: 5. In germline, CDR1 is MNHNY, CDR2 SVGAGI (reference sequence). CDR3: CASSPGRGEQYF. In DNA form, the CDR3 reads TGTGCCAGCAGTCCGGGGCGGGGGGAGCAGTACTTC.

V gene TRBV19 combines with J gene TRBJ2-5, with 10 bases that match TRBD2. V lost 7 bases, J lost 1 base, and 3 bases stayed unmatched. CDR1 and CDR2 (germline): LNHDA, SQIVND (reference sequence). This CDR3 has 14 residues. The CDR3 loop reads CASNSGRTQETQYF. CDR3 in DNA: TGTGCCAGTAATAGCGGGAGGACCCAAGAGACCCAGTACTTC. Combining the CDR3 with reference TRBV19 and TRBJ2-5 gives the whole variable domain DGGITQSPKYLFRKEGQNVTLSCEQNLNHDAMYWYRQDPGQGLRLIYYSQIVNDFQKGDIAEGYSVSREKKESFPLTVTSAQKNPTAFYLCASNSGRTQETQYFGPGTRLLVL.

J is TRBJ1-6 and V is TRBV4-1, with TRBD1 matching over 8 bases. This CDR3 is 15 amino acids long. V was clipped by 0 bases and J by 10 bases; unmatched bases: 5. CDR1 and CDR2 from the germline V gene are MGHRA and YSYEKL. In DNA form, the CDR3 reads TGCGCCAGCAGCCAAGAGGCAGGGGGCATCTCACCCCTCCACTTT. This sequence encodes CASSQEAGGISPLHF.

The chain has TRBV19 and TRBJ2-1; 7 bases are shared with TRBD1. Germline CDR1 LNHDA, CDR2 SQIVND (reference sequence). The CDR3 sequence is 15 residues long. With 3 bases clipped from V and 1 base from J, the junction kept 3 bases outside the gene matches. CDR3 nucleotide sequence: TGTGCCAGTAGTATTTGGGGACAGTCCTACAATGAGCAGTTCTTC. Translation: CASSIWGQSYNEQFF.

The chain has TRBV25-1 and TRBJ1-4; 7 nucleotides match TRBD1. The J segment lost 1 base and the V segment lost 4 bases, leaving 6 bases of the junction unmatched. Germline lookup yields CDR1 MGHDK and CDR2 SYGVNS. The CDR3 is 16 residues long. CDR3 residues: CASSATGPQTNEKLFF. For the CDR3, the DNA is TGTGCCAGCAGTGCGACAGGGCCACAAACTAATGAAAAACTGTTTTTT.

This chain connects TRBV18 to TRBJ2-1; TRBD2 matches 10 bases. The ends lost 6 bases at V and 8 bases at J; junction bases unmatched: 16. The CDR3 is 17 residues long. Germline V gives CDR1 KGHSH, CDR2 LQKENI. CDR3 amino acids: CASSSPASGRGMDEQFF. The CDR3 nucleotides read TGTGCCAGCTCCTCCCCCGCTAGCGGGAGAGGGATGGATGAGCAGTTCTTC. The variable domain in full, completed from reference TRBV18 and TRBJ2-1, reads NAGVMQNPRHLVRRRGQEARLRCSPMKGHSHVYWYRQLPEEGLKFMVYLQKENIIDESGMPKERFSAEFPKEGPSILRIQQVVRGDSAAYFCASSSPASGRGMDEQFFGPGTRLTVL.

On this clone itself: The sample contains more than one DNA sequence encoding this CDR3. This chain connects TRBV5-1 to TRBJ1-1; TRBD1 aligns across 7 bases. Germline V gene data show CDR1 as SGHRS and CDR2 as YFSETQ. This CDR3 comprises 14 residues. J lost 4 bases, V lost 0 bases, and 3 bases had no gene match. The CDR3 nucleotides read TGCGCCAGCAGCTTGGGAGGGGGCGGCACTGAAGCTTTCTTT. It yields the protein CASSLGGGGTEAFF.

This chain joins TRBV4-2 and TRBJ2-2, with TRBD2 matching over 13 bases. Losses at the gene ends were 2 bases for V and 7 bases for J; bases not matched to a gene: 19. The CDR3 runs to 21 residues. Germline assignment: CDR1 LGHNA and CDR2 YNFKEQ. The DNA of the CDR3 is TGTGCCAGCAGCCAAAGAGGGGGATGGACTAGCGGGAGTGGCTCAGGCGGGGAGCTGTTTTTT. Its translation is CASSQRGGWTSGSGSGGELFF.

With regard to this clone: The junction departs from the called germline gene at one end, perhaps through a read error. This sequence joins TRBV6-1 and TRBJ2-7; 8 bases align to TRBD1. The CDR3 is made up of 15 amino acids. Germline assignment: CDR1 MNHNS and CDR2 SASEGT. The CDR3 region has the DNA TGTGCCAGCAGGGAAGCTTTACAGGGGGTGTACGAGCAGTACTTC. This translates into CASREALQGVYEQYF.

This clone was seen a single time. The chain has TRBV5-6 and TRBJ1-5; D gene ambiguous. The CDR3 runs to 13 residues. The ends were cut back, 2 bases at V and 5 bases at J, with 8 bases in the middle. Germline V gene sequence: CDR1 SGHDT, CDR2 YYEEEE. The CDR3 sequence: CASSFSPDQPQHF. DNA of the CDR3: TGTGCCAGCAGCTTTTCCCCGGATCAGCCCCAGCATTTT.

The V call is TRBV7-9, the J call TRBJ1-4; maybe TRBD1 (6 bases). Trimming took 0 bases from V and 6 from J, leaving 14 bases between them. The CDR3 is made up of 16 amino acids. Germline CDR1 and CDR2: SEHNR and FQNEAQ (reference sequence). The CDR3 DNA sequence: TGTGCCAGCAGCTTAGCGGGAGCGGGGGCCGATGAAAAACTGTTTTTT. This codes for CASSLAGAGADEKLFF.

The gene calls are TRBV6-5 and TRBJ2-7; 7 bases match TRBD1. This CDR3 contains 15 residues. Germline V gene data show CDR1 as MNHEY and CDR2 as SVGAGI. Trimming at V came to 6 bases and at J to 1 base, leaving 9 bases not matched to a gene. CDR3 loop: CASRPDSRGSYEQYF. Written as DNA, the CDR3 is TGTGCCAGCAGGCCCGACAGCAGGGGGTCCTACGAGCAGTACTTC.

The chain joins TRBV29-1 to TRBJ2-2; a possible D gene is TRBD2 (5 bases). The CDR3 extends over 10 amino acids. V was pared by 7 bases and J by 6 bases, with 6 bases between. CDR1 is SQVTM, CDR2 ANQGSEA, per germline. CDR3 sequence reads: CSAGAGELFF. The CDR3 DNA reads TGCAGCGCCGGGGCCGGGGAGCTGTTTTTT.

This clone showed up just once. V gene TRBV7-9 combines with J gene TRBJ2-7; D is ambiguous. The V end lost 2 bases, the J end lost 2 bases, and 13 bases lay between the germline ends. Germline V lookup: CDR1 SEHNR, CDR2 FQNEAQ (reference sequence). This CDR3 contains 15 residues. The CDR3 loop reads CASSLREIAPYEQYF. The CDR3 DNA is TGTGCCAGCAGCTTAAGAGAGATAGCCCCCTACGAGCAGTACTTC.

This clone was recorded only once. The chain is built from TRBV7-9 and TRBJ1-2, with TRBD1 identical over 7 bases. The CDR3 spans 13 residues. V dropped 4 bases and J dropped 4; count of bases not matched to a gene: 3. In germline, CDR1 is SEHNR, CDR2 FQNEAQ (reference sequence). Written as DNA, the CDR3 is TGTGCCAGCAGCTCGACAGGGTTCTATGGCTACACCTTC. It encodes CASSSTGFYGYTF. The variable domain in full, with the rest retrieved from reference TRBV7-9 and TRBJ1-2, is DTGVSQNPRHKITKRGQNVTFRCDPISEHNRLYWYRQTLGQGPEFLTYFQNEAQLEKSRLLSDRFSAERPKGSFSTLEIQRTEQGDSAMYLCASSSTGFYGYTFGSGTRLTVV.

This rearrangement joins TRBV27 to TRBJ2-7; unclear D gene. The V end was cut by 6 bases, the J end by 3 bases, with 6 bases between. This CDR3 is 11 amino acids long. Germline V gives CDR1 MNHEY, CDR2 SMNVEV (reference sequence). The CDR3 loop is CASSTSYEQYF. The CDR3 nucleotides are TGTGCCAGCAGCACGAGCTACGAGCAGTACTTC.

This chain uses TRBV6-2 or TRBV6-3 with TRBJ1-5; D is ambiguous. CDR3 size: 14 residues. Germline V gene lookup returns CDR1 MNHEY and CDR2 SVGEGT. Trimming took off 4 bases at V and 1 base at J, with 8 bases between the two ends. CDR3 in DNA: TGTGCCAGCAGTTTGTCCCAGAGCAATCAGCCCCAGCATTTT. Residues: CASSLSQSNQPQHF.

Only one count was recorded for this clone. This chain links TRBV4-3 with TRBJ2-6; no clear D. Per germline, CDR1 LGHNA and CDR2 YSLEER. V was pared by 2 bases and J by 2 bases, with 16 bases between. The CDR3 covers 18 residues. The CDR3 protein is CASSQNSPGPTGANVLTF. CDR3 bases: TGCGCCAGCAGCCAAAATAGCCCTGGTCCGACTGGGGCCAACGTCCTGACTTTC.

This rearrangement joins TRBV7-6 to TRBJ2-1; the match to TRBD2 covers 11 bases. There are 15 residues in the CDR3. Germline V CDR1 and CDR2: SGHVS, FNYEAQ. V trimming: 6 bases; J trimming: 7 bases; junction bases outside the gene matches: 8. CDR3 nucleotide sequence: TGTGCCAGCAGGGCTAGACTAGCGGGAAAGAATGAGCAGTTCTTC. Its protein is CASRARLAGKNEQFF.

The table lists this clone with a count of one. This chain joins TRBV27 and TRBJ1-1; TRBD1 might be the D (6 bases). The V gene's germline CDR1 is MNHEY and CDR2 SMNVEV (reference sequence). CDR3 length: 17 amino acids. Deletions cut 5 bases from V and 1 base from J, with 20 bases between. The CDR3 region is CASSPYPYREGNTEAFF. The CDR3, as DNA: TGTGCCAGCAGTCCCTATCCCTACAGGGAGGGGAACACTGAAGCTTTCTTT.

CDR3 nucleotide sequence: TGTGCCAGCAGCTTAGGGGTGGGGACTAGCACAGATACGCAGTATTTT. As protein: CASSLGVGTSTDTQYF. The V and J genes are TRBV7-2 and TRBJ2-3; TRBD2 might be the D (6 bases). The V and J ends lost 1 base and 0 bases respectively, with 11 bases between them. The CDR3 extends over 16 amino acids. Germline assignment: CDR1 SGHTA and CDR2 FQGNSA.

This clone occurred once. The chain combines TRBV28 with TRBJ1-5; 9 bases fit TRBD1. Per the germline V gene, CDR1 is MDHEN and CDR2 is SYDVKM. V lost 2 bases, J lost 6 bases, and 5 bases stayed unmatched. This CDR3 has 15 amino acids. The CDR3 region is CASSLPTGGGQPQHF. The CDR3 nucleotides read TGTGCCAGCAGTTTACCTACAGGGGGCGGTCAGCCCCAGCATTTT.

J is TRBJ1-4 and V is TRBV28; the match to TRBD1 covers 8 bases. CDR1 is MDHEN and CDR2 is SYDVKM in the germline V gene. This CDR3 has 14 residues. With 6 bases clipped from V and 7 bases from J, the junction kept 7 bases outside the gene matches. CDR3 sequence: CASRRGTGPEKLFF. The CDR3 DNA reads TGTGCCAGCAGGCGCGGGACAGGCCCTGAAAAACTGTTTTTT.

V and J are TRBV10-3 and TRBJ2-5, with D perhaps matching TRBD2 (6 bases). Trimming took off 0 bases at V and 5 bases at J, with 16 bases between the two ends. The CDR3 spans 16 residues. Germline assignment: CDR1 ENHRY and CDR2 SYGVKD. Here the CDR3 DNA reads TGTGCCATCAGTGAGTCAGGAGGGGCACAAACGGAGACCCAGTACTTC. This translates into CAISESGGAQTETQYF.